This T cell receptor (beta chain) emerged from a study of CD8 T cells in Susac syndrome. Negative isolation yielded CD8+ and CD4+ T cells; FACS enriched TEMRA cells. RNA totalling roughly 0.45 to 1 ug underwent reverse transcription with random hexamers. Multiplex immunoSEQ PCR targeted 54 Vbeta and 13 Jbeta TCR beta segments. Using its own MiXCR run on the immunoSEQ multiplex PCR reads, TCRdb lists one record per CDR3 protein. This sample carries some 160,000 distinct CDR3 sequences, approximately 95% of them seen once, and the ten largest clones take around 0.15%. Germline V CDR1 and CDR2: PRHDT, FYEKMQ (reference sequence). V was shortened by 1 base and J by 1 base, with 8 bases between the two germline ends. CDR3 length: 14 amino acids.

This sequence was found in a human donor with multiple sclerosis. J is TRBJ2-7 and V is TRBV13; the D call may be TRBD1 or TRBD2 (5 bases each). Sequenced sample: CD8+ T cells from PBMCs. The CDR3 region has the DNA TGTGCCAGCAGCTTAGAAGGGGAGTCCTACGAGCAGTACTTC. Translation gives CASSLEGESYEQYF. Full variable domain (rest looked up from reference TRBV13 and TRBJ2-7): AAGVIQSPRHLIKEKRETATLKCYPIPRHDTVYWYQQGPGQDPQFLISFYEKMQSDKGSIPDRFSAQQFSDYHSELNMSSLELGDSALYFCASSLEGESYEQYFGPGTRLTVT.